The rows below give T cell receptor beta chains drawn from one sample of a study of T cells in Graves' hyperthyroidism and ophthalmopathy. Via MiXCR, TCRdb re-called the multiplex PCR reads, giving one row per CDR3 protein. The sample carries some 380,000 distinct CDR3 sequences, roughly 14% recorded once. Sequencing was done on a sample of blood. The origin of the receptors is a man aged 25-45 years with Graves' hyperthyroidism that later progressed to Graves' ophthalmopathy. CDR3s include the opening cysteine and the closing phenylalanine or tryptophan. Fields, in order: clone size, D gene, V gene, CDR3 length, J gene, CDR3 protein, CDR3 DNA. D genes are given only for firm matches. Expanded clones get a size class; other rows say once, few or many, or leave the size out.

many,TRBD1,TRBV12-3/TRBV12-4,15,TRBJ2-7,CASSLEGQGGHEQYF,TGTGCCAGCAGTTTAGAGGGACAGGGGGGACACGAGCAGTACTTC
few,-,TRBV7-7,15,TRBJ1-2,CASSLGWGWIYGYTF,TGTGCTAGCAGCTTAGGTTGGGGATGGATATATGGCTACACCTTC
-,-,TRBV9,14,TRBJ2-3,CASSSTGRTDTQYF,TGTGCCAGCAGCAGTACAGGGAGAACAGATACGCAGTATTTT
many,-,TRBV5-1,15,TRBJ2-7,CASSLARGTANEQYF,TGCGCCAGCAGCTTGGCACGCGGGACAGCCAACGAGCAGTACTTC
few,TRBD2,TRBV20-1,15,TRBJ2-3,CSARRAGDSTDTQYF,TGCAGTGCTAGAAGGGCGGGGGACTCCACAGATACGCAGTATTTT
-,TRBD2,TRBV11-2,17,TRBJ2-1,CASSLTPSGGAVNEQFF,TGTGCCAGCAGCCTCACCCCTAGCGGGGGGGCCGTCAATGAGCAGTTCTTC
many,-,TRBV7-2,15,TRBJ2-3,CASSLEARSTDTQYF,TGTGCCAGCAGCCTAGAAGCCAGGAGCACAGATACGCAGTATTTT
many,-,TRBV7-8,15,TRBJ1-5,CASSPRGDNNQPQHF,TGTGCCAGCAGCCCGAGGGGGGATAACAATCAGCCCCAGCATTTT
many,-,TRBV12-3/TRBV12-4,12,TRBJ1-2,CASSLGSRDYTF,TGTGCCAGCAGTTTAGGGTCTCGTGACTACACCTTC
-,TRBD1,TRBV5-1,16,TRBJ2-7,CASSVNPRDRVYEQYF,TGCGCCAGCAGCGTGAACCCCCGGGACAGGGTATACGAGCAGTACTTC
-,-,TRBV12-3/TRBV12-4,12,TRBJ1-2,CASSPQGSGYTF,TGTGCCAGCAGTCCCCAGGGATCGGGCTACACCTTC
few,TRBD2,TRBV7-2,14,TRBJ2-1,CASKLAGFNFEQFF,TGTGCCAGCAAACTAGCGGGGTTTAACTTTGAGCAGTTCTTC
many,-,TRBV2,15,TRBJ1-3,CASSEAGANGNTIYF,TGTGCCAGCAGTGAAGCGGGAGCTAACGGAAACACCATATATTTT
few,TRBD1,TRBV7-9,15,TRBJ2-5,CASSSRGRGPETQYF,TGTGCCAGCAGCAGCCGGGGCAGGGGGCCGGAGACCCAGTACTTC
-,-,TRBV7-3,13,TRBJ2-3,CASSLNWRDTQYF,TGTGCCAGCAGCTTAAACTGGCGAGATACGCAGTATTTT
-,TRBD1,TRBV11-2,17,TRBJ1-1,CASSLAGTAGGNTEAFF,TGTGCCAGCAGTTTGGCGGGGACAGCTGGGGGGAACACTGAAGCTTTCTTT
-,-,TRBV6-4,13,TRBJ1-1,CASPIKVNTEAFF,TGTGCCAGCCCCATTAAGGTGAACACTGAAGCTTTCTTT
-,TRBD1,TRBV6-1,15,TRBJ2-1,CASRGTGVVGNEQFF,TGTGCCAGCAGAGGGACAGGGGTGGTTGGGAATGAGCAGTTCTTC
many,-,TRBV12-3/TRBV12-4,13,TRBJ1-2,CASSLRARYGYTF,TGTGCCAGCAGTTTGCGGGCACGCTATGGCTACACCTTC
-,-,TRBV20-1,17,TRBJ2-2,CSARDLLGGAITGELFF,TGCAGTGCTAGAGATCTCCTAGGGGGGGCGATCACCGGGGAGCTGTTTTTT
-,-,TRBV5-1,13,TRBJ1-1,CASSRGRNTEAFF,TGCGCCAGCAGTAGGGGAAGAAACACTGAAGCTTTCTTT
-,TRBD2,TRBV6-1,14,TRBJ2-5,CASHERGGFETQYF,TGTGCCAGCCATGAGCGGGGGGGCTTCGAGACCCAGTACTTC
-,-,TRBV18,13,TRBJ1-1,CASSPPFDSIAFF,TGTGCCAGCTCACCACCTTTTGATTCGATAGCTTTCTTT
few,-,TRBV11-1,13,TRBJ1-6,CASSHKYNSPLHF,TGTGCCAGCAGCCATAAATATAATTCACCCCTCCACTTT
many,-,TRBV7-8,15,TRBJ2-7,CASRMRSSVYDEQYF,TGTGCCAGCAGAATGCGTTCTTCTGTTTACGACGAGCAGTACTTC
many,TRBD1,TRBV30,15,TRBJ1-1,CAWSGVRGRYTEAFF,TGTGCCTGGAGTGGAGTCAGGGGGAGATACACTGAAGCTTTCTTT
-,-,TRBV29-1,13,TRBJ1-2,CSAAVGPSYGYTF,TGCAGCGCCGCGGTGGGACCGAGCTATGGCTACACCTTC
many,-,TRBV6-1,12,TRBJ1-1,CASSVVGSEAFF,TGTGCCAGCAGTGTTGTGGGCTCAGAAGCTTTCTTT
many,-,TRBV7-8,16,TRBJ2-1,CASSLFRFGSYNEQFF,TGTGCCAGCAGCTTGTTTCGTTTTGGGTCCTACAATGAGCAGTTCTTC